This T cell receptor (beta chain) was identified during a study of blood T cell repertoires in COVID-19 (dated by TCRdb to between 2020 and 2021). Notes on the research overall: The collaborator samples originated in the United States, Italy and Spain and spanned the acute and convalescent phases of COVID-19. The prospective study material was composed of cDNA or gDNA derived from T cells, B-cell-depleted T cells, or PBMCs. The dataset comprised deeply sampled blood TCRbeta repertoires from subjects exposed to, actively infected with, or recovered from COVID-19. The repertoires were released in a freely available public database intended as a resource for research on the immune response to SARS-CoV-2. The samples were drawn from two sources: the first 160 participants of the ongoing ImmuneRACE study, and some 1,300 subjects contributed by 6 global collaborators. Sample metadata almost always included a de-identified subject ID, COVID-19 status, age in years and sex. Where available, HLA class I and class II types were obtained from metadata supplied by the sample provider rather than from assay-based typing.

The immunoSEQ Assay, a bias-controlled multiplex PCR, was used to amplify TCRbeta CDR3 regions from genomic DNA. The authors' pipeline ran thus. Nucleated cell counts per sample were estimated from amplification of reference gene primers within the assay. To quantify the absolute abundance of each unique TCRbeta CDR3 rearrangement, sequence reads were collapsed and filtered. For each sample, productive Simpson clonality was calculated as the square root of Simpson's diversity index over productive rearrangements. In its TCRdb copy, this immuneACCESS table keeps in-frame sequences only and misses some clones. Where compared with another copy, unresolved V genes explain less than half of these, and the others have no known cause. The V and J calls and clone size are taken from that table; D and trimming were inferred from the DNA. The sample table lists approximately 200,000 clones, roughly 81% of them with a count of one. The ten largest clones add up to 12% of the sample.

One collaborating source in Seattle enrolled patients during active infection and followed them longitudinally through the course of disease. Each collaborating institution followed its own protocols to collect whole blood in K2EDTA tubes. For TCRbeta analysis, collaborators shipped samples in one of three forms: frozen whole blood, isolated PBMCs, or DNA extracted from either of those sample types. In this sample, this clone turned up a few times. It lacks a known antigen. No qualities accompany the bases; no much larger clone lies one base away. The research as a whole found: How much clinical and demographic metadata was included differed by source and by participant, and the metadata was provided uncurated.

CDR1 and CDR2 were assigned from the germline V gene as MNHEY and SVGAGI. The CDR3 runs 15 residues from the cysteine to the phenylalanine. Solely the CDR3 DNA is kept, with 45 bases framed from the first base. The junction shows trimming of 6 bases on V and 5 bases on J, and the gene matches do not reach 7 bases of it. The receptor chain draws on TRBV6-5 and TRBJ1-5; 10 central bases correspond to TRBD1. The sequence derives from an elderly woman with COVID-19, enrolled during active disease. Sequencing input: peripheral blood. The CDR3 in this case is CASSEKGQGYQPQHF. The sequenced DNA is TGTGCCAGCAGCGAGAAGGGACAGGGGTATCAGCCCCAGCATTTT.